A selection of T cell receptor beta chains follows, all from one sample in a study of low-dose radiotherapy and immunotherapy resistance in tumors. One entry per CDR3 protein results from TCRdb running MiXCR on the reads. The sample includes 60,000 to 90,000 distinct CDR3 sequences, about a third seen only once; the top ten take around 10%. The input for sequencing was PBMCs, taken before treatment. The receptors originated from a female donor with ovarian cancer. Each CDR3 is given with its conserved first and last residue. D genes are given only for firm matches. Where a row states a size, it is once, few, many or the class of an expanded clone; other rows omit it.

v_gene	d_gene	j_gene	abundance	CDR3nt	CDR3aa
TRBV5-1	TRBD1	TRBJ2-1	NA	TGCGCCAGCAGCTTAGGACAGGGTCAGCAGTTCTTC	CASSLGQGQQFF
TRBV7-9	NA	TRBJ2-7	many	TGTGCCAGCAGTGGGGTTGTACAACCCTACGAGCAGTACTTC	CASSGVVQPYEQYF
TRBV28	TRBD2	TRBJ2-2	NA	TGTGCCAGCAGTGTCCCTTTGGGACTAGTTCTGGCCGGGGAGCTGTTTTTT	CASSVPLGLVLAGELFF
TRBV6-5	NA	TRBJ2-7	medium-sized	TGTGCCAGCAGCCAACGGGGGCGGACCAACGAGCAGTACTTC	CASSQRGRTNEQYF
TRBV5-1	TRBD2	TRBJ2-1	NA	TGCGCCAGCAGCTCCGGGGGACTAGCGGGAGAGGAGCAGTTCTTC	CASSSGGLAGEEQFF
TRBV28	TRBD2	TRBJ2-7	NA	TGTGCCAGCAGCCGCCCCAGCGGGAGTGGGTACGAGCAGTACTTC	CASSRPSGSGYEQYF
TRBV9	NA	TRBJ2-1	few	TGTGCCAGCAGCGTAACCCTTTACGGCGGGGAAATAGGAGCCTACAATGAGCAGTTCTTC	CASSVTLYGGEIGAYNEQFF
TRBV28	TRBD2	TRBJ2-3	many	TGTGCCAGCATCCCAGCGGGGCCCTACACAGATACGCAGTATTTT	CASIPAGPYTDTQYF
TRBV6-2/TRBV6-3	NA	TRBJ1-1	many	TGTGCCAGCAGTTCTGGGCCGGGAATCACTGAAGCTTTCTTT	CASSSGPGITEAFF
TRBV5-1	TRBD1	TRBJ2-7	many	TGCGCCAGCAGCTTGGTCGGGACAGGGGGAGGCGAGCAGTACTTC	CASSLVGTGGGEQYF
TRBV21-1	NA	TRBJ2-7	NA	TGTGCCAGCAGCAAAGGGATCTCGTGGGATAGGCAGGACTACGAGCAGTACTTC	CASSKGISWDRQDYEQYF
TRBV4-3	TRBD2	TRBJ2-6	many	TGCGCCAGCAGCCAAGATCTACCAACCCGGGGGGTGCATAGTGGGGCCAACGTCCTGACTTTC	CASSQDLPTRGVHSGANVLTF